This T cell receptor beta chain came from a study of blood T cell repertoires in COVID-19. Study at large: COVID-19 samples, acute and convalescent, were from the United States, Italy and Spain. Sources were T cells, B-cell-depleted T cells, or PBMCs; the material itself was cDNA or gDNA.

Under the authors' procedure: Nucleated cell counts were estimated from reference gene primer amplification. Assay: immunoSEQ multiplex PCR; the TCRdb copy retains only in-frame clones and omits some. V, J and clone size reflect that table, while D and trimming were determined from the DNA. The sample has about 300,000 clones; 70% to 90% are singletons. A single count supports this clone. Source material: peripheral blood. The sequence was obtained from a woman aged 25 to 39 who had recovered from COVID-19.

Here the CDR3 DNA reads TGTGCCAGCAGCCCGGGGGGGCTTAAAAACATTCAGTACTTC. Translation: CASSPGGLKNIQYF. The rearrangement links TRBV28 to TRBJ2-4; TRBD2 matches at 8 bases. CDR3 size: 14 residues. V was clipped by 6 bases and J by 4 bases; unmatched bases: 5. CDR1 and CDR2 (germline): MDHEN, SYDVKM.